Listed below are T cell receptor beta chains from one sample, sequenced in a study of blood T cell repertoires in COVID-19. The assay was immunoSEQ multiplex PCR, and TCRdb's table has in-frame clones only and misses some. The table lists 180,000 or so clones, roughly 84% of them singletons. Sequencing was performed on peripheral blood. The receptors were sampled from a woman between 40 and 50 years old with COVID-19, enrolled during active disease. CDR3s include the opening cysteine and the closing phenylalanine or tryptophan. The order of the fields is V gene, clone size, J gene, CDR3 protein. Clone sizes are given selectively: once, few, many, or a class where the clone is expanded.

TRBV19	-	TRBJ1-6	CASRSVSFSYNSPLHF
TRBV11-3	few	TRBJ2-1	CASSPLAGAYNEQFF
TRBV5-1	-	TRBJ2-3	CASSLGQDLLGDTQYF
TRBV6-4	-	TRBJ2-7	CASSQSSGKGHEQYF
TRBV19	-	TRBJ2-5	CASSRTGQGRETQYF
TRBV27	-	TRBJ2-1	CASSLSIDEQFF
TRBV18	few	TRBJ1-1	CASSGQGAGTEAFF
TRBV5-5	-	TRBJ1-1	CASSSWGAANRGRRTEAFF
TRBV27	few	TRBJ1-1	CASSSWGGGTEAFF
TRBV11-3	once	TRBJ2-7	CASSPGGYEQYF